A selection of T cell receptor beta chains follows, all from one sample in a study of human T cells and chemical hapten exposure. Each CDR3 protein is one row after TCRdb ran MiXCR on the RACE reads. The table includes over 35,000 distinct CDR3 sequences, about 3.5% detected once. The sample consisted of whole blood. These receptor sequences come from a human donor in good health. Some clones in this sample may be carry-over from other donors' samples. The CDR3 runs from the conserved cysteine through the conserved F or W. D genes are given only for firm matches. Not all rows give a size; the values are once, few, many and, for expanded clones, a class.

d_gene,v_gene,abundance,j_gene,len,CDR3nt,CDR3aa
.,TRBV12-3/TRBV12-4,few,TRBJ1-4,14,TGTGCCAGCAGCAGACAGGCGATGGGTGAAAAACTGTTTTTT,CASSRQAMGEKLFF
.,TRBV20-1,many,TRBJ2-1,15,TGCAGTGCTAGAGATGGGAGGCTATCCTACAATGAGCAGTTCTTC,CSARDGRLSYNEQFF
.,TRBV11-2,.,TRBJ1-1,12,TGTGCCAGCAGCTTAGTTACCAGTGAAGCTTTCTTT,CASSLVTSEAFF
TRBD1,TRBV28,many,TRBJ2-3,15,TGTGCCAGCAGTTTTGCGGGACAGGGGTCAGATACGCAGTATTTT,CASSFAGQGSDTQYF
.,TRBV28,.,TRBJ2-7,15,TGTGCCAGCAGGATAAAACGAGGGGCCTCCTACGAGCAGTACTTC,CASRIKRGASYEQYF
TRBD1,TRBV11-3,many,TRBJ2-3,16,TGTGCCAGCAGCTCTTGGACAGGCTTGGGGGCAGATACGCAGTATTTT,CASSSWTGLGADTQYF
TRBD1,TRBV3-1,many,TRBJ1-1,16,TGTGCCAGCAGCCACCTCCGGGACAGGAAAAACACTGAAGCTTTCTTT,CASSHLRDRKNTEAFF
.,TRBV9,many,TRBJ2-3,17,TGTGCCAGCAGCGGCCCCACAGGGAGCGCGGGCACAGATACGCAGTATTTT,CASSGPTGSAGTDTQYF
.,TRBV7-2,many,TRBJ1-4,13,TGTGCCAGCAGCTCTAAAATAAGTGAAAAACTGTTTTTT,CASSSKISEKLFF
.,TRBV4-2,many,TRBJ2-7,15,TGTGCCAGCAGCCAAGATTCGGGGGTAGGGTACGAGCAGTACTTC,CASSQDSGVGYEQYF
.,TRBV12-3/TRBV12-4,many,TRBJ1-4,15,TGTGCCAGCAGTTTTACGACGGGGGAGTCGGGAAAACTGTTTTTT,CASSFTTGESGKLFF
TRBD2,TRBV20-1,few,TRBJ2-3,15,TGCAGTGCTAGCCGCGGGAGAGGTGGCACAGATACGCAGTATTTT,CSASRGRGGTDTQYF
TRBD1,TRBV5-1,.,TRBJ2-2,15,TGCGCCAGCAGCTTCGGACAGGGAGAGACCGGGGAGCTGTTTTTT,CASSFGQGETGELFF
.,TRBV3-1,many,TRBJ2-5,14,TGTGCCAGCAGCCAACCCCCAGGGGTAGAGACCCAGTACTTC,CASSQPPGVETQYF
TRBD1,TRBV7-9,many,TRBJ1-1,15,TGTGCCAGCAGCTCAACAGGGGGACCCATAACTGAAGCTTTCTTT,CASSSTGGPITEAFF
TRBD1,TRBV20-1,.,TRBJ2-3,15,TGCAGTGCTAGTTTCGGACAGGGGCAGACAGATACGCAGTATTTT,CSASFGQGQTDTQYF
.,TRBV18,many,TRBJ2-5,13,TGTGCCAGCTCACCGCGGGACCCAGAGACCCAGTACTTC,CASSPRDPETQYF
.,TRBV13,few,TRBJ1-5,17,TGTGCCAGCAGCTTAATGGGTGCGGTCGGGCTCAATCAGCCCCAGCATTTT,CASSLMGAVGLNQPQHF
TRBD1,TRBV7-9,.,TRBJ2-3,17,TGTGCCAGCAGCTTATTCCCGATACAGGGGCCGACAGATACGCAGTATTTT,CASSLFPIQGPTDTQYF
.,TRBV28,many,TRBJ1-6,12,TGTGCCAGCAGACCTTTCGGACCACCCCTCCACTTT,CASRPFGPPLHF
.,TRBV6-1,many,TRBJ1-1,15,TGTGCCAGCAGTGAGGGGGGTTTTGTGAGCACTGAAGCTTTCTTT,CASSEGGFVSTEAFF
.,TRBV7-2,few,TRBJ1-1,12,TGTGCCAGCAGCTACCAAGGCATTGAAGCTTTCTTT,CASSYQGIEAFF
.,TRBV11-2,many,TRBJ1-4,16,TGTGCCAGCAGCTTAGATCTCGCGGGCACTAATGAAAAACTGTTTTTT,CASSLDLAGTNEKLFF
TRBD1,TRBV29-1,many,TRBJ2-3,13,TGCAGCGCCATCCGACAGGGACCAGATACGCAGTATTTT,CSAIRQGPDTQYF
.,TRBV27,many,TRBJ2-1,11,TGTGCCAGCAGTTATGGGTATGAGCAGTTCTTC,CASSYGYEQFF
.,TRBV7-9,many,TRBJ2-3,12,TGTGCCAGCAACCAGGGCCCAAATACGCAGTATTTT,CASNQGPNTQYF
.,TRBV6-5,few,TRBJ1-1,13,TGTGCCAGTCTACCAGTTGGTGGCATGAAGGCTTTCTTT,CASLPVGGMKAFF
.,TRBV29-1,many,TRBJ2-7,13,TGCAGCGGAATAGGAGACAGCTCCTACGAGCAGTACTTC,CSGIGDSSYEQYF
.,TRBV4-1,few,TRBJ2-7,14,TGCGCCAGCAGCCAACCCCGGACTGGCCGCGAGCAGTACTTC,CASSQPRTGREQYF
TRBD1,TRBV6-1,few,TRBJ2-2,15,TGTGCCAGCAGTCTATATCAGGGGGCAGTCGGGGAGCTGTTTTTT,CASSLYQGAVGELFF
.,TRBV20-1,.,TRBJ1-1,13,TGCAGTGCTAGAGATAGAAGGAACACTGAAGCTTTCTTT,CSARDRRNTEAFF
.,TRBV30,many,TRBJ2-3,19,TGTGCCTGGAGTGTACGGTCCAGGGCCATCCCCGTACAGGGAGATACGCAGTATTTT,CAWSVRSRAIPVQGDTQYF
.,TRBV29-1,many,TRBJ2-1,13,TGCAGCGTAGAACGGGAGAATAAAAATGAGCAGTTCTTC,CSVERENKNEQFF
.,TRBV9,many,TRBJ2-5,14,TGTGCCAGCACTCGAGAGGGGGAAGAAGAGACCCAGTACTTC,CASTREGEEETQYF
.,TRBV28,many,TRBJ1-1,12,TGTGCCAGCAGGCTACAAGGGGCTGAAGCTTTCTTT,CASRLQGAEAFF